The 10 T cell receptor beta chains reported below all come from one sample, sequenced in a study of T and B cells in COVID-19 patients (dated by TCRdb to about 2020). TCRdb shows the sequencer as Illumina MiSeq. Multiplex PCR with BIOMED2 TRB-A/B primer pools was used to amplify TRB rearrangements. TCRdb passed the public sequencing reads through fastp at Q25 and MiXCR, retaining productive beta sequences. Every entry covers one CDR3 protein and lists the most common genes and DNA from its rows. The sample table lists some 13,000 distinct CDR3 sequences, around 25% of them with a count of one. Clones ranked in the top ten supply more than 3.5% of the sample. TRB repertoires were amplified using about 220-550 ng of genomic DNA isolated from blood. Sequencing input: blood. These receptors all stem from a human donor who had recovered from COVID-19.

This clonotype counts as medium-sized. The chain joins TRBV5-6 to TRBJ2-7; TRBD1 matches 9 bases. With V trimmed by 4 bases and J by 2 bases, 7 bases remained unmatched. The CDR3 is made up of 15 amino acids. Germline V gene sequence: CDR1 SGHDT, CDR2 YYEEEE. The CDR3 is CASSLVGQGTYEQYF. The CDR3 DNA sequence: TGTGCCAGCAGCCTCGTCGGACAGGGGACCTACGAGCAGTACTTC.

This clonotype is labeled medium-sized. V gene TRBV15 combines with J gene TRBJ2-1; no firm D call. V was shortened by 1 base and J by 1 base, with 8 bases between the two germline ends. Germline V gives CDR1 LNHNV, CDR2 YYDKDF (reference sequence). The CDR3 totals 15 residues. CDR3 loop: CATSRGDFSYNEQFF. Here the CDR3 DNA reads TGTGCCACCAGCAGAGGGGATTTTTCCTACAATGAGCAGTTCTTC.

As for this clonotype: This CDR3 fails to terminate in the conserved phenylalanine or tryptophan, so it likely reflects a read error. This chain links TRBV6-1 with TRBJ2-7; TRBD1 agrees at 8 bases. Germline CDR1 and CDR2: MNHNS and SASEGT. The CDR3 consists of 15 residues. V was clipped by 4 bases and J by 0 bases; unmatched bases: 5. The CDR3 spells CASSVTGGSSYEQYL. The CDR3 DNA is TGTGCCAGCAGTGTTACAGGGGGAAGCTCCTACGAGCAGTACCTC.

This clonotype is medium-sized within its sample. The chain links TRBV29-1 to TRBJ1-1, with no clear D. The CDR3 sequence is 13 residues long. Germline V gene lookup returns CDR1 SQVTM and CDR2 ANQGSEA. V was cut by 1 base and J by 4 bases, with 10 bases left in between. The CDR3, as DNA: TGCAGCGTTGAAGGCACTTGGGCCACTGAAGCTTTCTTT. It specifies CSVEGTWATEAFF.

This clonotype was counted ten times or more. V gene TRBV5-4 combines with J gene TRBJ1-2, with no clear D. Germline assignment: CDR1 SGHNT and CDR2 YYREEE (reference sequence). CDR3 length equals 13 residues. The V gene lost 0 bases and the J gene lost 11 bases, with 14 bases spanning the gap. The CDR3 DNA reads as TGTGCCAGCAGCTTGGAACTGACTTACGGGTACACCTTC. This translates into CASSLELTYGYTF.

The chain links TRBV7-9 to TRBJ2-1; D perhaps matches TRBD1 (8 bases). Between the trimmed V and J ends, which lost 5 bases and 2 bases, there was a span of 19 bases. The CDR3 length is 17 residues. From germline, CDR1 is SEHNR and CDR2 FQNEAQ (reference sequence). CDR3 sequence reads: CASSLRGLAATYNEQFF. Written as DNA, the CDR3 is TGTGCCAGCAGCCTCAGGGGGCTAGCGGCGACCTACAATGAGCAGTTCTTC.

This clonotype was observed a handful of times. This chain links TRBV7-9 with TRBJ1-2, with TRBD1 as a possible D gene (5 bases). Between the trimmed V and J ends, which lost 1 base and 3 bases, there was a span of 15 bases. CDR1 is SEHNR and CDR2 is FQNEAQ in the germline V gene (reference sequence). The CDR3 contains 16 residues. Here the CDR3 reads CASSLGSGRVDYGYTF. The CDR3 region has the DNA TGTGCCAGCAGCTTAGGGTCCGGCAGGGTGGACTATGGCTACACCTTC.

This clonotype was recorded many times. The gene calls are TRBV29-1 and TRBJ1-1; 9 nucleotides agree with TRBD1. V shed 7 bases, J shed 2 bases, and the junction held 8 bases outside the gene matches. Germline assignment: CDR1 SQVTM and CDR2 ANQGSEA. This CDR3 spans 14 amino acids. In nucleotides, the CDR3 is TGCAGCGCCGGGGACAGGGTCCTAAACACTGAAGCTTTCTTT. It yields the protein CSAGDRVLNTEAFF.

Many counts were recorded for this clonotype. This CDR3 reads CASSHSGGSNEKLFF. CDR3 DNA: TGTGCCAGCTCCCATAGTGGGGGGTCTAATGAAAAACTGTTTTTT. The genes are TRBV12-3 or TRBV12-4 and TRBJ1-4; possibly TRBD1 for D (5 bases). V gave up 8 bases and J gave up 3 bases, with 16 bases separating them. This CDR3 has 15 amino acids.

This clonotype showed up just a few times. This sequence joins TRBV5-4 and TRBJ2-7, with D possibly matching TRBD2 (6 bases). Deletions cut 0 bases from V and 2 bases from J, with 9 bases between. Germline V gene lookup returns CDR1 SGHNT and CDR2 YYREEE (reference sequence). This CDR3 has 14 amino acids. As DNA, the CDR3 is TGTGCCAGCAGCTTGGCGGGAGTGGCCTACGAGCAGTACTTC. Translation gives CASSLAGVAYEQYF.